Below are 2 T cell receptor beta chains sequenced from a single sample in a study of T cells in Graves' hyperthyroidism and ophthalmopathy. From RNA transcripts, TCR beta CDR3 regions were amplified. The primer set for the first-round RT-PCR of the TCR CDR3 was HTBI. One entry per CDR3 protein results from TCRdb running MiXCR on the multiplex PCR reads. Among 250,000 to 400,000 distinct CDR3 sequences, roughly 13% were seen once, and the ten largest hold 34%. The sequencing sample was made of blood. The receptors derive from a woman in her forties with Graves' ophthalmopathy.

This clonotype occurred many times. V is TRBV28 and J is TRBJ2-3, with D perhaps being TRBD1 or TRBD2 (5 bases each). The CDR3 is 15 amino acids. Germline V gives CDR1 MDHEN, CDR2 SYDVKM. V lost 5 bases and J lost 4, with 16 bases in between. CDR3 sequence (DNA): TGTGCCAGCAGTACCCTAGGGGTTAGCGCAGATACGCAGTATTTT. Its translation: CASSTLGVSADTQYF.

This chain connects TRBV6-5 to TRBJ2-2, with D possibly being TRBD1 (5 bases). There are 13 residues in the CDR3. Germline CDR1 is MNHEY and CDR2 is SVGAGI. Trimming pared 4 bases from V and 6 bases from J, leaving 9 bases between. This CDR3 is CASSFDSAGELFF. The CDR3 nucleotides read TGTGCCAGCAGTTTCGACAGTGCCGGGGAGCTGTTTTTT.